A selection of T cell receptor beta chains follows, all from one sample in a study of shared clonotypes between healthy human individuals. Generated by immunoSEQ multiplex PCR, the TCRdb table keeps only in-frame clones and is missing some. The sample shows roughly 2.2 million clones, approximately 90% of them seen only once. Sequencing input: naive CD4+ T cells from PBMCs. These receptors originate from a man aged 18 to 29 in good health. Some clones in this sample may be carry-over from other donors' samples. Each CDR3 is given with its conserved first and last residue. Only some rows state a clone size, as once, few, many or a class for expanded clones.

CASSFTRTLLTGELFF,TRBV11-2,TRBJ2-2,few
CASSIGGGQGYNQPQHF,TRBV19,TRBJ1-5,-
CASSRSGSASIQYF,TRBV7-3,TRBJ2-4,-
CASNGLAGAGGELFF,TRBV5-1,TRBJ2-2,-
CASSLAGTSGNTIYF,TRBV5-6,TRBJ1-3,-
CASSSGTTTDTQYF,TRBV5-1,TRBJ2-3,-
CASSLRGKGFGEFF,TRBV27,TRBJ2-1,-
CASSGEAVSYNEQFF,TRBV6-6,TRBJ2-1,-
CASSLLVASNTGELFF,TRBV5-1,TRBJ2-2,-
CASSEALSFDGADQETQYF,TRBV2,TRBJ2-5,-
CASSDEVGYTF,TRBV2,TRBJ1-2,-
CASSQALQTQYF,TRBV7-2,TRBJ2-5,once
CASSLGQGASEAFF,TRBV5-1,TRBJ1-1,few
CASSESPEPVPQHF,TRBV6-1,TRBJ1-5,few
CASSPGQGAYEQYF,TRBV2,TRBJ2-7,-
CASSSPTGELFF,TRBV27,TRBJ2-2,-
CASSIARGAFVHEQYF,TRBV19,TRBJ2-7,-
CASTSFRDRSYEQYF,TRBV28,TRBJ2-7,-
CASSKDRGYEQYF,TRBV19,TRBJ2-7,-
CASSLGGGRVYEQYF,TRBV5-4,TRBJ2-7,-
CATRQGRGYTF,TRBV6-5,TRBJ1-2,-
CASSQDEKSGRAWEKLFF,TRBV4-2,TRBJ1-4,-
CASSDQRGSDEQFF,TRBV11-2,TRBJ2-1,-
CASSLGSSTDTQYF,TRBV6-5,TRBJ2-3,once
CASSPQGEETQYF,TRBV7-3,TRBJ2-5,-
CASSFIGIGDTQYF,TRBV28,TRBJ2-3,-
CASSSGQLNTGELFF,TRBV5-1,TRBJ2-2,-
CAAQPGQGGYGYTF,TRBV19,TRBJ1-2,-
CASSEMEGTVVQETQYF,TRBV6-1,TRBJ2-5,-
CSVPGTGITDTQYF,TRBV29-1,TRBJ2-3,once
CASSGREGSTDTQYF,TRBV19,TRBJ2-3,-
CASSLATSGRAYEQYF,TRBV28,TRBJ2-7,-
CASSQDNRGLYEQYF,TRBV27,TRBJ2-7,-
CASSKAEGHYGYTF,TRBV5-6,TRBJ1-2,-
CASSLETGDNYGYTF,TRBV5-6,TRBJ1-2,-
CAWGGLAKNIQYF,TRBV30,TRBJ2-4,-
CASQIQGPNTEAFF,TRBV2,TRBJ1-1,-
CASSETRVARKTQYF,TRBV2,TRBJ2-5,-
CASGLGLAGVSRQYF,TRBV28,TRBJ2-7,-
CAWSVRDPGWEVIGQETQYF,TRBV30,TRBJ2-5,-
CASSRGTSEAYEQYF,TRBV5-1,TRBJ2-7,-
CASSRGTAIQETQYF,TRBV11-2,TRBJ2-5,-
CASKGAYGYTF,TRBV28,TRBJ1-2,-
CAISEVQLHYTF,TRBV10-3,TRBJ1-2,-
CASSPDRGGEQFF,TRBV7-8,TRBJ2-1,-
CATGRPDTEAFF,TRBV10-3,TRBJ1-1,-
CASIQLGDIETQYF,TRBV21-1,TRBJ2-5,-
CASSGTGGAYGYTF,TRBV25-1,TRBJ1-2,-
CASRAPGTGEAFF,TRBV6-6,TRBJ1-1,once
CAITMNTEAFF,TRBV28,TRBJ1-1,-
CASSPLRWREPYEQYF,TRBV28,TRBJ2-7,-
CASSPGGRSSGNTIYF,TRBV5-4,TRBJ1-3,-